Listed below are T cell receptor beta chains from one sample, sequenced in a study of blood T cell repertoires in COVID-19. The repertoire was sequenced with immunoSEQ multiplex PCR; TCRdb's copy has only in-frame clones and lacks some. The table lists under 200,000 clones, 75% to 95% of them singletons. Sequencing was carried out using peripheral blood. All receptors come from a man in his fifties with acute or convalescent COVID-19. CDR3s include the opening cysteine and the closing phenylalanine or tryptophan. A D gene is named only where the DNA matches it firmly. Rows give clone size only sometimes, using once, few, many, or a class for an expanded clone.

j_gene: TRBJ1-2; v_gene: TRBV6-5; abundance: NA; d_gene: NA; CDR3nt: TGTGCCAGCAGACAAAACAGAGGACAGATCTATGGCTACACCTTC; CDR3aa: CASRQNRGQIYGYTF
j_gene: TRBJ2-7; v_gene: TRBV18; abundance: NA; d_gene: NA; CDR3nt: TGTGCCAGCTCACCTTCACGGGAGAACGAGCAGTACTTC; CDR3aa: CASSPSRENEQYF
j_gene: TRBJ2-2; v_gene: TRBV19; abundance: NA; d_gene: NA; CDR3nt: TGTGCCAGTACCACTTGGGAGCGGACCGGGGAGCTGTTTTTT; CDR3aa: CASTTWERTGELFF
j_gene: TRBJ1-4; v_gene: TRBV25-1; abundance: once; d_gene: TRBD1; CDR3nt: TGTGCCACCACGGGACAGCCCCATGAAAAACTGTTTTTT; CDR3aa: CATTGQPHEKLFF
j_gene: TRBJ1-1; v_gene: TRBV11-1; abundance: NA; d_gene: TRBD1; CDR3nt: TGTGCCAGCAGAGGTAGTATAGACAGGGGCTGGACTGAAGCTTTCTTT; CDR3aa: CASRGSIDRGWTEAFF
j_gene: TRBJ1-2; v_gene: TRBV6-5; abundance: once; d_gene: NA; CDR3nt: TGTGCCAGCAGGAACCGATCCTATAACTATGGCTACACCTTC; CDR3aa: CASRNRSYNYGYTF
j_gene: TRBJ1-3; v_gene: TRBV6-1; abundance: NA; d_gene: TRBD1; CDR3nt: TGTGCCAGCAGTGAGGGGAGACAGGGCAACTCTGGAAACACCATATATTTT; CDR3aa: CASSEGRQGNSGNTIYF
j_gene: TRBJ1-5; v_gene: TRBV28; abundance: NA; d_gene: TRBD1; CDR3nt: TGTGCCAGCAGTTTTCCCGGACAGGGCAATCAGCCCCAGCATTTT; CDR3aa: CASSFPGQGNQPQHF
j_gene: TRBJ1-1; v_gene: TRBV27; abundance: NA; d_gene: NA; CDR3nt: TGTGCCAGCAGTCTCCTGCCGGGAACTGAAGCTTTCTTT; CDR3aa: CASSLLPGTEAFF
j_gene: TRBJ2-1; v_gene: TRBV7-2; abundance: NA; d_gene: NA; CDR3nt: TGTGCCAGCAGCTTAGATACTAGTTGGGATGAGCAGTTCTTC; CDR3aa: CASSLDTSWDEQFF
j_gene: TRBJ2-1; v_gene: TRBV6-2/TRBV6-3; abundance: once; d_gene: NA; CDR3nt: TGTGCCAGCAGTCTATCCCCGGGAGCCTCCTACAATGAGCAGTTCTTC; CDR3aa: CASSLSPGASYNEQFF
j_gene: TRBJ1-6; v_gene: TRBV6-2/TRBV6-3; abundance: NA; d_gene: NA; CDR3nt: TGTGCCAGCAGCACGTCATTGGCCCGACTCCACTTT; CDR3aa: CASSTSLARLHF
j_gene: TRBJ1-2; v_gene: TRBV7-9; abundance: NA; d_gene: NA; CDR3nt: TGTGCCAGCACCCATAGGGGATCCTATGGCTACACCTTC; CDR3aa: CASTHRGSYGYTF
j_gene: TRBJ1-5; v_gene: TRBV11-2; abundance: NA; d_gene: NA; CDR3nt: TGTGCCAGCAGCTTATCGAGCAATCAGCCCCAGCATTTT; CDR3aa: CASSLSSNQPQHF
j_gene: TRBJ1-4; v_gene: TRBV19; abundance: NA; d_gene: TRBD1; CDR3nt: TGTGCCAGTAGTATGCCCTTCGCGGGGACAGGGGCTTCTAATGAAAAACTGTTTTTT; CDR3aa: CASSMPFAGTGASNEKLFF
j_gene: TRBJ1-4; v_gene: TRBV6-5; abundance: NA; d_gene: NA; CDR3nt: TGTGCCAGCAGTTCAACGGGAGCAACTAATGAAAAACTGTTTTTT; CDR3aa: CASSSTGATNEKLFF
j_gene: TRBJ1-5; v_gene: TRBV6-2/TRBV6-3; abundance: NA; d_gene: NA; CDR3nt: TGTGCCAGCAGTTGGACGGGAAGCAATCAGCCCCAGCATTTT; CDR3aa: CASSWTGSNQPQHF
j_gene: TRBJ2-7; v_gene: TRBV5-1; abundance: NA; d_gene: TRBD1; CDR3nt: TGCGCCAGCACCGGACAGGGACCCTACGAGCAGTACTTC; CDR3aa: CASTGQGPYEQYF
j_gene: TRBJ2-7; v_gene: TRBV6-5; abundance: NA; d_gene: NA; CDR3nt: TGTGCCAGCAAGGGCCTAGCCGCCTACGAGCAGTACTTC; CDR3aa: CASKGLAAYEQYF
j_gene: TRBJ2-1; v_gene: TRBV10-2; abundance: NA; d_gene: TRBD2; CDR3nt: TGCGCCAGCGCGGTAGCGGGGGGTGACAATGAGCAGTTCTTC; CDR3aa: CASAVAGGDNEQFF
j_gene: TRBJ2-1; v_gene: TRBV7-2; abundance: NA; d_gene: NA; CDR3nt: TGTGCCAGCAGCTTGGGAGGGGGGGAATCCTACAATGAGCAGTTCTTC; CDR3aa: CASSLGGGESYNEQFF
j_gene: TRBJ2-7; v_gene: TRBV11-2; abundance: NA; d_gene: TRBD2; CDR3nt: TGTGCCAGCAGTGGGCTAGCGGGAGGGAAGGGGGCCTACGAGCAGTACTTC; CDR3aa: CASSGLAGGKGAYEQYF
j_gene: TRBJ1-5; v_gene: TRBV19; abundance: NA; d_gene: NA; CDR3nt: TGTGCCAGTAGTATCGGGCAGGGAAACAATCAGCCCCAGCATTTT; CDR3aa: CASSIGQGNNQPQHF
j_gene: TRBJ1-2; v_gene: TRBV4-3; abundance: NA; d_gene: NA; CDR3nt: TGCGCCAGCAGCCAAGATATGGCAGTCATAAGCTATGGCTACACCTTC; CDR3aa: CASSQDMAVISYGYTF
j_gene: TRBJ2-3; v_gene: TRBV9; abundance: NA; d_gene: NA; CDR3nt: TGTGCCAGCAGCAGAGGGGGATCTGGTACAGATACGCAGTATTTT; CDR3aa: CASSRGGSGTDTQYF
j_gene: TRBJ2-3; v_gene: TRBV7-2; abundance: few; d_gene: TRBD2; CDR3nt: TGTGCCAGCAGCTTCCTATCTAGCGGGGGGAGGTCAGATACGCAGTATTTT; CDR3aa: CASSFLSSGGRSDTQYF
j_gene: TRBJ2-7; v_gene: TRBV29-1; abundance: NA; d_gene: TRBD1; CDR3nt: TGCAGCGTTGAGGTACCCGACAGGGGGCTTTCCTACGAGCAGTACTTC; CDR3aa: CSVEVPDRGLSYEQYF
j_gene: TRBJ2-1; v_gene: TRBV11-2; abundance: NA; d_gene: TRBD2; CDR3nt: TGTGCCAGCAGCTTGCCTAGCGGGAGGTTTGATGAGCAGTTCTTC; CDR3aa: CASSLPSGRFDEQFF
j_gene: TRBJ1-6; v_gene: TRBV5-1; abundance: NA; d_gene: TRBD1; CDR3nt: TGCGCCAGCAGCTCCGGACAGGGCCATAATTCACCCCTCCACTTT; CDR3aa: CASSSGQGHNSPLHF
j_gene: TRBJ2-2; v_gene: TRBV30; abundance: NA; d_gene: NA; CDR3nt: TGTGCCTGGAGGGGGCTGGGTCACACCGGGGAGCTGTTTTTT; CDR3aa: CAWRGLGHTGELFF